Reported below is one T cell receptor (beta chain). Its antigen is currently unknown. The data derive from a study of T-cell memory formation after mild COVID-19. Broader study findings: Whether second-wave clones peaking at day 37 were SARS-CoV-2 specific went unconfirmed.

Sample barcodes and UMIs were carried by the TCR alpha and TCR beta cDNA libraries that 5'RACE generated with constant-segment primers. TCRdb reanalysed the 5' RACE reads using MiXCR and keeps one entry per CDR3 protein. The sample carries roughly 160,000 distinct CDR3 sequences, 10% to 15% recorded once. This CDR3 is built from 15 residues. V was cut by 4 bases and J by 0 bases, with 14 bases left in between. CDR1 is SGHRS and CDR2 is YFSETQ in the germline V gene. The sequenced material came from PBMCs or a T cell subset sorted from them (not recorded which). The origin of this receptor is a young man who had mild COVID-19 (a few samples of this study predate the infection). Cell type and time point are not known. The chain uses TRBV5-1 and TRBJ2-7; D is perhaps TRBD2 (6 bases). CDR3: CASSPGLLNSYEQYV. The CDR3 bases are TGCGCCAGCAGCCCGGGACTCCTAAACTCCTACGAGCAGTACGTC.